A selection of T cell receptor beta chains follows, all from one sample in a study of blood T cell repertoires in COVID-19. Assay: immunoSEQ multiplex PCR; the TCRdb copy retains only in-frame clones and omits some. The table records approximately 70,000 clones, under 85% of them present only once. Sequencing input: peripheral blood. The receptors derive from a woman between 50 and 59 years old with acute or convalescent COVID-19. The CDR3 runs from the conserved cysteine through the conserved F or W. The D gene is left open where the match is weak. Not all rows give a size; the values are once, few, many and, for expanded clones, a class.

V gene: TRBV7-9; clone size: .; D gene: TRBD1; J gene: TRBJ2-5; CDR3 protein: CASSLQTGGQETQYF; CDR3 DNA: TGTGCCAGCAGCCTCCAGACAGGGGGCCAAGAGACCCAGTACTTC
V gene: TRBV6-2/TRBV6-3; clone size: .; D gene: .; J gene: TRBJ2-5; CDR3 protein: CASSTDRDEIQETQYF; CDR3 DNA: TGTGCCAGCAGCACCGACAGAGATGAGATCCAAGAGACCCAGTACTTC
V gene: TRBV30; clone size: few; D gene: .; J gene: TRBJ2-7; CDR3 protein: CARTPFYREYEQYF; CDR3 DNA: TGTGCCCGGACCCCATTTTATCGGGAGTACGAGCAGTACTTC
V gene: TRBV30; clone size: .; D gene: .; J gene: TRBJ1-3; CDR3 protein: CAWSVGVNTIYF; CDR3 DNA: TGTGCCTGGAGTGTAGGGGTAAACACCATATATTTT
V gene: TRBV2; clone size: few; D gene: .; J gene: TRBJ1-1; CDR3 protein: CASSRRGMNTEAFF; CDR3 DNA: TGTGCCAGCAGCCGGCGAGGTATGAACACTGAAGCTTTCTTT
V gene: TRBV11-2; clone size: .; D gene: TRBD1; J gene: TRBJ2-5; CDR3 protein: CASSLFGRTGAKETQYF; CDR3 DNA: TGTGCCAGCAGCTTATTTGGTCGGACAGGGGCTAAAGAGACCCAGTACTTC
V gene: TRBV29-1; clone size: .; D gene: .; J gene: TRBJ1-2; CDR3 protein: CSTTENYGYTF; CDR3 DNA: TGCAGCACGACAGAGAACTATGGCTACACCTTC
V gene: TRBV10-2; clone size: .; D gene: TRBD2; J gene: TRBJ2-3; CDR3 protein: CASSTASGGADTQYF; CDR3 DNA: TGCGCCAGCAGTACCGCTAGCGGGGGAGCAGATACGCAGTATTTT
V gene: TRBV7-9; clone size: .; D gene: .; J gene: TRBJ2-2; CDR3 protein: CASSFLGAGTGELFF; CDR3 DNA: TGTGCCAGCAGCTTTTTGGGGGCAGGCACCGGGGAGCTGTTTTTT
V gene: TRBV9; clone size: .; D gene: TRBD2; J gene: TRBJ2-7; CDR3 protein: CASSVASGGAYEQYF; CDR3 DNA: TGTGCCAGCAGCGTAGCAAGCGGGGGGGCCTACGAGCAGTACTTC